The present TCR beta chain was sequenced within a study of CD8+ T cells in alopecia areata (dated by TCRdb to the late 2010s). Background for the entire study: The study used high-throughput TCRbeta sequencing to examine T cell clonal expansion in alopecia areata, in both the C3H/HeJ mouse model and human patients. In humans, TCRbeta sequencing was performed on scalp tissue and on sorted CD4+ and CD8+ peripheral blood T cells from healthy controls and from patients with patchy or totalis/universalis alopecia areata. Scalp clonality was compared among normal scalp (n=4), patchy alopecia areata scalp (n=8), and alopecia totalis/universalis scalp (n=8). RNA was obtained with the PAXgene miRNA kit for fixed scalp, the miRNeasy kit for PBMCs, and the RNeasy kit for mouse skin. immunoSEQ multiplex PCR using 35 Vbeta forward primers and 13 Jbeta reverse primers was used to amplify TCRbeta CDR3 regions.

In regard to this clone: Its antigen has not been determined. Per-nucleotide qualities are absent, and no much larger clonotype sits a single base away.

Study-wide conclusions, independent of this receptor: Resident alphabeta T cells in normal human skin are also sequenced, complicating scalp TCR repertoire analysis, unlike mouse skin dominated by gammadelta T cells. Higher clonality and more expanded CD8+ clones were observed in lesional scalp than in normal scalp, particularly in alopecia totalis/universalis, a finding suggestive of antigenic drive. TCR sequences shared between patients were less clear than in mice, possibly partly because of HLA diversity in the patient population.

In the germline V gene, CDR1 corresponds to SGHRS and CDR2 to YFSETQ. Inclusive of the bounding cysteine and phenylalanine, the CDR3 is 13 residues long. Only the CDR3 part of the read is kept: 39 bases, read in frame from the first base. From V the trimming removes 3 bases and from J it removes 9 bases, while the gene matches leave 5 bases of the junction unaccounted for. From alopecia areata patients, peripheral blood was collected along with lesional scalp punch biopsies. PBMCs were isolated by density centrifugation and stained for CD3, CD4 and CD8, and CD4+ and CD8+ T cells were sorted on a FACSAria. Untreated alopecia areata patients were recruited as part of a multicenter biomarker study. In roughly 5 patients from the biomarker study, the blood CD8+ T cells went through an additional sort into NKG2D-low and NKG2D-high fractions. The library relied on the immunoSEQ multiplex PCR assay. RNA was extracted from all samples and reverse transcribed into cDNA as template for TCR sequencing. SuperScript III was used for first-strand cDNA synthesis, primed with a 2:1 mix of oligo-dT and random hexamers. A synthetic immune receptor repertoire was used to gauge amplification bias, and whatever bias remained was removed computationally. The original pipeline was this. Raw reads were preprocessed for error removal, and CDR3 was defined according to IMGT conventions as running from the conserved cysteine to phenylalanine. Clonality was computed by normalizing Shannon entropy by log2 of the number of productive unique TCRs and subtracting the result from 1. Whether scalp clones were CD4 or CD8 was inferred by matching scalp TCRbeta sequences against CD4 and CD8 repertoires sorted from blood. The table comes from immuneACCESS by way of TCRdb, which keeps in-frame sequences with V and J called. Part of the clones is missing from these tables; in studies checked, under half for an unresolved V gene and the rest for unknown reasons. V and J calls and clone size follow that table, whereas D and trimming were derived from the DNA. The sample table contains approximately 89,000 clones; only one count was recorded for 51% of them. Approximately 5.4% of the sample is taken by the ten largest.

The TCR originated in a human donor with alopecia areata. Material for sequencing was NKG2D-high CD8+ T cells sorted from blood. The sample's cell subset or site label is to be understood as: sorted CD8+ NKG2D-high blood T cells. The sequence links TRBV5-1 to TRBJ2-3, with TRBD2 matching 9 junction bases. For the CDR3, the sequence is CASSWTSDRTQYF. In nucleotide form, the sequence is TGCGCCAGCAGCTGGACTAGCGACCGAACGCAGTATTTT.